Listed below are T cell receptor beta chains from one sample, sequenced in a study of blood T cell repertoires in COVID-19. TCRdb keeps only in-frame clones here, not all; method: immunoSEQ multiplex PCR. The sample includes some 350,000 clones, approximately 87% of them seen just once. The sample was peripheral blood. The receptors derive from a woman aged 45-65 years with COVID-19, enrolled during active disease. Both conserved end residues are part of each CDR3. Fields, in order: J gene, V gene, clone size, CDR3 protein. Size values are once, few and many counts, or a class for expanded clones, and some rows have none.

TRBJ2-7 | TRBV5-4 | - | CASSFGLFDEQYF
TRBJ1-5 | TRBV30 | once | CAWTDRVNQPQHF
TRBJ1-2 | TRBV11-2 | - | CASSRSPGMDGYTF
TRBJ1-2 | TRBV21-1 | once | CASSLTVANYGYTF
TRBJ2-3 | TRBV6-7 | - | CASSSGLAEGGDTQYF
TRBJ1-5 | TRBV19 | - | CASVPEGQSNQPQHF
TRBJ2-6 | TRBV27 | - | CASSTRSSGANVLTF
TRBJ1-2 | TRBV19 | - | CASKDRQWNYGYTF
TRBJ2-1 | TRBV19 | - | CASSTTGYNEQFF
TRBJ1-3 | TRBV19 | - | CASSMDGPGAGSPIYF
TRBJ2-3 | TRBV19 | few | CASSSRGSGEPDTQYF
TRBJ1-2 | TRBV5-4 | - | CASSSGQGFNYGYTF
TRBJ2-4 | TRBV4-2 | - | CASSQVGGVKNIQYF
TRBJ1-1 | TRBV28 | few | CASRWDLNTEAFF
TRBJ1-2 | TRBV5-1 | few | CASSLGGQAYGYTF
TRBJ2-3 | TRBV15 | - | CATSRDRTSGFRDTQYF
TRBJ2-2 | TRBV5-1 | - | CASSLAGVNTGELFF
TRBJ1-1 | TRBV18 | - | CASSPQAGLMNTEAFF
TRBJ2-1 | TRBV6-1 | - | CASSEAVGLSYNEQFF
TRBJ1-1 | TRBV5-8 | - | CASSLNGKNTEAFF
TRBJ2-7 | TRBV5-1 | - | CASSFTGPYEQYF
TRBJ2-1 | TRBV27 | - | CASSSIAISNEQFF
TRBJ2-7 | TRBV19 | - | CASSIGDGGEQYF
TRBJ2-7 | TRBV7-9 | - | CASSFQLVTSGGEQYF
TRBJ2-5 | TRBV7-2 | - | CASSFAGEETQYF
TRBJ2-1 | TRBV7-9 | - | CASSSSRGNEQFF
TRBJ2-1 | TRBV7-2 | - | CASSLDRSGTSGFNEQFF
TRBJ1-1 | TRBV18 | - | CASSQVGMNTEAFF
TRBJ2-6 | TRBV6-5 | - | CASVAGRGGANVLTF
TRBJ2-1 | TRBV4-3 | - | CASSRSEIGTSVYNEQFF
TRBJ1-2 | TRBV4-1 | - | CASSQFTGGGYTF
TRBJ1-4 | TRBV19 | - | CASSSYGTPQAEKLFF
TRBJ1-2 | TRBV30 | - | CAWYRDGYTF
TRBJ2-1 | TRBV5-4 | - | CASSSRTSGASGEQFF
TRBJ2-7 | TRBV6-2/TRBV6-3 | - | CASSSTGDRVRGEQYF
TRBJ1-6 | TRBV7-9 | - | CASSLASPTGNSPLHF
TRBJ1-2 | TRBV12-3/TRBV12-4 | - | CASSPPGVHGYTF